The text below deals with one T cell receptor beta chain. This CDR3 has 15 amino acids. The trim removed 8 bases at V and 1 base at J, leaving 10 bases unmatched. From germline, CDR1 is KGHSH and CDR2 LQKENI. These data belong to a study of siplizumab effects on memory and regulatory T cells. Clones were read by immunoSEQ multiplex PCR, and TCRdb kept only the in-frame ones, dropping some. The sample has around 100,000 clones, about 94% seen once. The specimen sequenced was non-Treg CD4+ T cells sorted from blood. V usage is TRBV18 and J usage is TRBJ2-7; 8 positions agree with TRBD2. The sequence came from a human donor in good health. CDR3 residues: CASHPLSGISYEQYF. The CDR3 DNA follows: TGTGCCAGCCACCCTCTTAGCGGGATATCCTACGAGCAGTACTTC.